The text below deals with one T cell receptor (beta chain). Antigen specificity is unknown. Some clones are missing from TCRdb's copy, which holds only in-frame ones; the method was immunoSEQ multiplex PCR. The repertoire has about 7,800 clones, 70% to 90% of them found once; the top ten carry approximately 6.3%. The data stem from a study of blood T cell dynamics during melanoma immunotherapy. Findings of the study overall: Disease-control patients' PBMC repertoires became either more clonal or more diverse at W3.

V lost 5 bases to trimming and J lost 7 bases; unmatched junction nucleotides: 13. CDR1 SGHNT and CDR2 YYREEE come from the germline V gene (reference sequence). This CDR3 comprises 16 residues. As to time point: week 3, after first cycle of checkpoint inhibitor. At 12 weeks after first infusion, RECIST 1.1 defined response for most patients. This specimen consisted of blood, obtained from a patient treated with checkpoint blockade. The sequence derives from a human donor with melanoma. The gene calls are TRBV5-4 and TRBJ2-2; 8 nucleotides agree with TRBD1. The CDR3 DNA follows: TGTGCCAGCAGGGGACGCGGACAGGGAAAGATCGGGGAGCTGTTTTTT. Translation gives CASRGRGQGKIGELFF.